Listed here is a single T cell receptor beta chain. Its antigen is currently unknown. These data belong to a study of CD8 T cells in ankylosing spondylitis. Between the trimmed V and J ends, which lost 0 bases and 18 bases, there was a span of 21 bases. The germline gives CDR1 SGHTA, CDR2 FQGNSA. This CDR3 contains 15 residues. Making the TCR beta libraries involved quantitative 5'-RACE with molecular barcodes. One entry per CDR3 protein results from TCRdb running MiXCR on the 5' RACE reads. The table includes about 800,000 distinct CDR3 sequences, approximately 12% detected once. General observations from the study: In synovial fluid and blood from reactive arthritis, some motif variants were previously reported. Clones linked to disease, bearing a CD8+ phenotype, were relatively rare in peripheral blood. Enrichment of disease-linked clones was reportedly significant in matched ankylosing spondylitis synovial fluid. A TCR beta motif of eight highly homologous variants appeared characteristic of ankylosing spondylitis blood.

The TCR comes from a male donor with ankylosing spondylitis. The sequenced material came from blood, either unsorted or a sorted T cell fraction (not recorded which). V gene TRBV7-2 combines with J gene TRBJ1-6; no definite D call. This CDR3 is CASSLAQTNNSLHHF. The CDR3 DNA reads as TGTGCCAGCAGCTTAGCACAGACGAATAATTCACTCCACCACTTT.